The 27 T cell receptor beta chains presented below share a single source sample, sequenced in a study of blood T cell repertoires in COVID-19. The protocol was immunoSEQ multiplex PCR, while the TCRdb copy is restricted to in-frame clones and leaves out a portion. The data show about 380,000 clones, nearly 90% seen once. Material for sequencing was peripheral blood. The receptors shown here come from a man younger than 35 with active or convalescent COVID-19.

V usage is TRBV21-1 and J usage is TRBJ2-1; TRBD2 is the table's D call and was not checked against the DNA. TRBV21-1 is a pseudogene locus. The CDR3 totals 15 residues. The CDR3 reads CASSKSERGLNEQFF. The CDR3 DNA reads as TGTGCCAGCAGCAAATCAGAGCGGGGGTTAAATGAGCAGTTCTTC.

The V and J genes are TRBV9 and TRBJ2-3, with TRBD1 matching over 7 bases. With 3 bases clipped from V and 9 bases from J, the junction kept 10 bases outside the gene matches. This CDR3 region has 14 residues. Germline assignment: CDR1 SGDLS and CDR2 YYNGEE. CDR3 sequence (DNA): TGTGCCAGCAGCGGACAGGGTGTTATGAGAACGCAGTATTTT. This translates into CASSGQGVMRTQYF.

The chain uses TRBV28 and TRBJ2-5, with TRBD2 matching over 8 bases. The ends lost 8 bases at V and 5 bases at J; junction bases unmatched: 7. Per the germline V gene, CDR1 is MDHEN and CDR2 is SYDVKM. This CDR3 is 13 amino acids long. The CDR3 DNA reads TGTGCCAGCGTTGGCGGGGGGCTGGAGACCCAGTACTTC. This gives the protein CASVGGGLETQYF.

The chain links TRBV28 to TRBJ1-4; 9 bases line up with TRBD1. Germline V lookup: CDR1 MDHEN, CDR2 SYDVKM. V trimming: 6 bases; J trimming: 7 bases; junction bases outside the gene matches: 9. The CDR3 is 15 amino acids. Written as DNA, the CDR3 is TGTGCCAGCAGCGTCCCGACAGGGGGTGGTGAAAAACTGTTTTTT. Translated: CASSVPTGGGEKLFF.

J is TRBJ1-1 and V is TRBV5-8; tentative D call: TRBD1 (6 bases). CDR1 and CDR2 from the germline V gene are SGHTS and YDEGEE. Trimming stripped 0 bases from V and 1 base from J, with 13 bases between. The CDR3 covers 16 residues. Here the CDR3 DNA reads TGTGCCAGCAGCTTGGGTTCCGGGACACAGAACACTGAAGCTTTCTTT. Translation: CASSLGSGTQNTEAFF.

The CDR3 nucleotides are TGTGCCAGCAGAAAACCCGGGACAGGGCCCTACGAGCAGTACTTC. It codes for CASRKPGTGPYEQYF. The chain uses TRBV6-5 and TRBJ2-7; 9 positions match TRBD1. J was trimmed by 2 bases and V by 6 bases; bases with no gene match: 8. This CDR3 contains 15 residues. Germline values: CDR1 MNHEY, CDR2 SVGAGI.

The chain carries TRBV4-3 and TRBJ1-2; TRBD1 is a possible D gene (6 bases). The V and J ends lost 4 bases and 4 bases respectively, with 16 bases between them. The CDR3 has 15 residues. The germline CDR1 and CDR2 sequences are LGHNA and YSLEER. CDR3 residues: CASSPNTGPGYGYTF. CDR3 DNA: TGCGCCAGCAGCCCTAACACAGGGCCTGGCTATGGCTACACCTTC.

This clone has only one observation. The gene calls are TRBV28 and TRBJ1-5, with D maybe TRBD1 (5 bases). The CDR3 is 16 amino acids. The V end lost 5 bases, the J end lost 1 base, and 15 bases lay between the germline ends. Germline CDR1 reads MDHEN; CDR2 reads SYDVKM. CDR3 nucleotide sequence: TGTGCCAGCAGTCCCGGGGGACTGCGGAGCAATCAGCCCCAGCATTTT. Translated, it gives CASSPGGLRSNQPQHF.

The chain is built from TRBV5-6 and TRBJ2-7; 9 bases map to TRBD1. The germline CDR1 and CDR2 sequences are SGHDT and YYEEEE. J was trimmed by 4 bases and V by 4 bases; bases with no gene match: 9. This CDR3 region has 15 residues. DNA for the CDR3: TGTGCCAGCAGCCCAGGGACAGGGAGGGGATACGAGCAGTACTTC. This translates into CASSPGTGRGYEQYF.

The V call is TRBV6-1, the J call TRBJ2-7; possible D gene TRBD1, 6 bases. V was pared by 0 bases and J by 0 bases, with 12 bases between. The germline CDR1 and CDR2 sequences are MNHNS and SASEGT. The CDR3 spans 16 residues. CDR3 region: CASSEAPQGSSYEQYF. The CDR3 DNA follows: TGTGCCAGCAGTGAAGCGCCGCAGGGGAGCTCCTACGAGCAGTACTTC.

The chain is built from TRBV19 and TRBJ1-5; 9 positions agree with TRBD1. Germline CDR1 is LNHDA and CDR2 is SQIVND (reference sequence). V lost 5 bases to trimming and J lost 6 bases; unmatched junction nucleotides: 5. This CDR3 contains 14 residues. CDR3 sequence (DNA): TGTGCCAGTAGTCCCGGACAGGGGTTTCAGCCCCAGCATTTT. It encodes CASSPGQGFQPQHF. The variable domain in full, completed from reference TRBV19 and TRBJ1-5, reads DGGITQSPKYLFRKEGQNVTLSCEQNLNHDAMYWYRQDPGQGLRLIYYSQIVNDFQKGDIAEGYSVSREKKESFPLTVTSAQKNPTAFYLCASSPGQGFQPQHFGDGTRLSIL.

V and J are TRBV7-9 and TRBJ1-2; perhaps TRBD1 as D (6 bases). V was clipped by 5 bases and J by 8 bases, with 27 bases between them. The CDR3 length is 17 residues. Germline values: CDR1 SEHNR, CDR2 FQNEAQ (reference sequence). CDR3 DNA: TGTGCCAGCAGCCGGCCGCGGCGGGGGCAGAAGGCGGGAGGCTACACCTTC. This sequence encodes CASSRPRRGQKAGGYTF.

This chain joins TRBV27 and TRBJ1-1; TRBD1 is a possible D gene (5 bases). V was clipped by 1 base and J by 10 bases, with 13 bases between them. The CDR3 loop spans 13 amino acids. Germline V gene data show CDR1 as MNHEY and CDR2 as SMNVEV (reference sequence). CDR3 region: CASSLWSGQGAFF. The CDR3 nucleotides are TGTGCCAGCAGTTTATGGTCCGGCCAGGGAGCTTTCTTT.

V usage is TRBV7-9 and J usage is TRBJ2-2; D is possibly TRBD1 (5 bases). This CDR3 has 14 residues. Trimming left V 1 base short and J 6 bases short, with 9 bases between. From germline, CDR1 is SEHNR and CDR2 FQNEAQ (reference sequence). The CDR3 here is CASSLESGSGELFF. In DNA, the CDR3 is TGTGCCAGCAGCTTAGAGTCAGGGTCCGGGGAGCTGTTTTTT.

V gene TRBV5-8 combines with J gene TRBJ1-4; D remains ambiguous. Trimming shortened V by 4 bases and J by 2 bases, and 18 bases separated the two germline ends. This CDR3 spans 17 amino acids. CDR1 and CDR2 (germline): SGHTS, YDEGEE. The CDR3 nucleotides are TGTGCCAGCAGCCTCGGGGTCCTAGGTAGCACTAATGAAAAACTGTTTTTT. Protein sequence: CASSLGVLGSTNEKLFF. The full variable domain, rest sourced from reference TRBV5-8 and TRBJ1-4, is EAGVTQSPTHLIKTRGQQATLRCSPISGHTSVYWYQQALGLGLQFLLWYDEGEERNRGNFPPRFSGRQFPNYSSELNVNALELEDSALYLCASSLGVLGSTNEKLFFGSGTQLSVL.

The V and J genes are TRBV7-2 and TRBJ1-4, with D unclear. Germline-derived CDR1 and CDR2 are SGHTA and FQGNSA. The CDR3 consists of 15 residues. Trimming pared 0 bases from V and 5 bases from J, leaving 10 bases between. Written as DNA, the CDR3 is TGTGCCAGCAGCTTAGCGAGGGCCACGAATGAAAAACTGTTTTTT. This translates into CASSLARATNEKLFF.

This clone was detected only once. DNA of the CDR3: TGTGCCAGCAGCTTGGGTCCACAGGGGAATAATTCACCCCTCCACTTT. Its translation: CASSLGPQGNNSPLHF. This chain uses TRBV5-5 with TRBJ1-6; TRBD1 aligns across 7 bases. The CDR3 length is 16 residues. V lost 0 bases, J lost 5 bases, and 5 bases stayed unmatched. Germline loops: CDR1 SGHKS, CDR2 YYEKEE (reference sequence).

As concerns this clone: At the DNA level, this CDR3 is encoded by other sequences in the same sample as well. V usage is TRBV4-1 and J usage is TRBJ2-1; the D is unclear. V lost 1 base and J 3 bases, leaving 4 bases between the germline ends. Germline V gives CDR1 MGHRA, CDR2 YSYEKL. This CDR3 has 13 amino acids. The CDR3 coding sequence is TGCGCCAGCAGCCAAGGGCTCTACAATGAGCAGTTCTTC. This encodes CASSQGLYNEQFF.

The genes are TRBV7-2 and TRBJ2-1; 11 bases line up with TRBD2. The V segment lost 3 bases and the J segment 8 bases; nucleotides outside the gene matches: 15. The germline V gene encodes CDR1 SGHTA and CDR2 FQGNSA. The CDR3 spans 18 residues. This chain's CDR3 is CASSLGALIAGGPDEQFF. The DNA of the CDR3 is TGTGCCAGCAGCTTGGGCGCCCTCATAGCGGGGGGGCCCGATGAGCAGTTCTTC.

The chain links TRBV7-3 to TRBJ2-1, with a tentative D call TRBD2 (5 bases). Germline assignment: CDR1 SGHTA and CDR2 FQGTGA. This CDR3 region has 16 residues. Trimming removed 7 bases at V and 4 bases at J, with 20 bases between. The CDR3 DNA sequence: TGTGCCAGCAACGAACCAGGATCCGGGAAATACAATGAGCAGTTCTTC. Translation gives CASNEPGSGKYNEQFF.

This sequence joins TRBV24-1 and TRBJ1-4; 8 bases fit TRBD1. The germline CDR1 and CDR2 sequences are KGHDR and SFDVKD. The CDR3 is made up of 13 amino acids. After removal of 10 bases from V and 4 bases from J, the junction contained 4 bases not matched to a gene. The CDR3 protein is CATRDRYNEKLFF. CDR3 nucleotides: TGTGCCACTCGGGACAGGTATAATGAAAAACTGTTTTTT.

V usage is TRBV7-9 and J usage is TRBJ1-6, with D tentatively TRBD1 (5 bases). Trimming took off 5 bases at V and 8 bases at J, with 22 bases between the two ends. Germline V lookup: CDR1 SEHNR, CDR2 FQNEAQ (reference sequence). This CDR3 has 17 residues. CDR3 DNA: TGTGCCAGCAGCCTTACTCCAAAGGTCAGGGAAGATTCACCCCTCCACTTT. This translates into CASSLTPKVREDSPLHF. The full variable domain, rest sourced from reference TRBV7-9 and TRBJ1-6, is DTGVSQNPRHKITKRGQNVTFRCDPISEHNRLYWYRQTLGQGPEFLTYFQNEAQLEKSRLLSDRFSAERPKGSFSTLEIQRTEQGDSAMYLCASSLTPKVREDSPLHFGNGTRLTVT.

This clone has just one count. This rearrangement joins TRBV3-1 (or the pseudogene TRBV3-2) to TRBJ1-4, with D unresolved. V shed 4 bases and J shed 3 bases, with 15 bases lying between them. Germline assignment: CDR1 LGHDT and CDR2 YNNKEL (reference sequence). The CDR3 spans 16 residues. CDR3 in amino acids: CASSPPRGRANEKLFF. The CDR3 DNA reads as TGTGCCAGCAGCCCTCCCCGTGGGCGGGCTAATGAAAAACTGTTTTTT.

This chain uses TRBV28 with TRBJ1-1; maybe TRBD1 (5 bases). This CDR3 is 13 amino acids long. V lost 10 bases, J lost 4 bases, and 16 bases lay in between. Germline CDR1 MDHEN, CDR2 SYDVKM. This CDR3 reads CAIGGRSATEAFF. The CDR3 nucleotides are TGTGCCATCGGGGGGAGGTCGGCCACTGAAGCTTTCTTT.

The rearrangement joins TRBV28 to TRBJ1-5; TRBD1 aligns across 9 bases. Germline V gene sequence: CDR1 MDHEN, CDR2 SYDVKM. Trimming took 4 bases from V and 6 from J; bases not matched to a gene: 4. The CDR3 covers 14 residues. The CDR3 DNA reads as TGTGCCAGCAGTTCCGGACAGGGGAGTCAGCCCCAGCATTTT. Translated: CASSSGQGSQPQHF.

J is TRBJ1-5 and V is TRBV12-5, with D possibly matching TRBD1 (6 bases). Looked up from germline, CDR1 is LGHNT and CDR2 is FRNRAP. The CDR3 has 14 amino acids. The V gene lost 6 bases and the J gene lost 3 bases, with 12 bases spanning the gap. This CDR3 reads CASGTGQINQPQHF. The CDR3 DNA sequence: TGTGCTAGTGGCACAGGACAGATCAATCAGCCCCAGCATTTT.

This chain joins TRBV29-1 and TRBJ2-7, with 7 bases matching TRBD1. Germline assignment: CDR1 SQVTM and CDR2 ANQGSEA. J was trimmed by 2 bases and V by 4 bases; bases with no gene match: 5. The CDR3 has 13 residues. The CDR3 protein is CSVVTTGAYEQYF. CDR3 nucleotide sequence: TGCAGCGTTGTGACTACAGGGGCCTACGAGCAGTACTTC.